This T cell receptor beta chain came from a study of blood T cell repertoires in COVID-19. As for the study in general: Whether acute or convalescent, the COVID-19 samples came from the United States, Italy and Spain. Sample material is recorded as cDNA or gDNA derived from T cells, B-cell-depleted T cells, or PBMCs.

This clone appeared a few times. The CDR3 length is 15 residues. V lost 0 bases and J 5 bases, leaving 10 bases between the germline ends. CDR1 LGHNA and CDR2 YSLEER come from the germline V gene. Some clones are missing from TCRdb's copy, which holds only in-frame ones; the method was immunoSEQ multiplex PCR. Among some 130,000 clones listed, roughly 80% were seen once. The chain recombines TRBV4-3 with TRBJ2-2, with D maybe TRBD1 (6 bases). Specimen: peripheral blood. The TCR sequence derives from a man between 60 and 75 years old who had recovered from COVID-19. CDR3 amino acids: CASSQDTGTTGELFF. As DNA, the CDR3 is TGCGCCAGCAGCCAAGATACAGGGACAACCGGGGAGCTGTTTTTT.